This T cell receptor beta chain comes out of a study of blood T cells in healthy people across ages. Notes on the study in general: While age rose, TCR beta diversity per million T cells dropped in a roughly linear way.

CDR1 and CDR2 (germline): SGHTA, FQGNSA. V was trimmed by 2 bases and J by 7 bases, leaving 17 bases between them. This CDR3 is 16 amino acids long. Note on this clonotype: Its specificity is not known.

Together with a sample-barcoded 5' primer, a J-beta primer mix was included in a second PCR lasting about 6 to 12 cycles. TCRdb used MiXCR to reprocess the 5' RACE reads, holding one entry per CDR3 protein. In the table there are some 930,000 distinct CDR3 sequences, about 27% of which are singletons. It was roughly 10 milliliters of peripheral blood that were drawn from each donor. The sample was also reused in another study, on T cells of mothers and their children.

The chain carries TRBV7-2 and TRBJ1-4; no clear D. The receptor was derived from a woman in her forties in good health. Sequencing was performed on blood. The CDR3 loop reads CASSLTPAIGREKLFF. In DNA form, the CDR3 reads TGTGCCAGCAGCTTAACGCCGGCGATAGGACGTGAAAAACTGTTTTTT.